These 29 T cell receptor beta chains were all obtained from the same sample, sequenced in a study of blood T cells in healthy people across ages. A J-beta primer mix and a sample-barcoded 5' primer were used in a second PCR of about 6 to 12 cycles. From the 5' RACE reads, TCRdb called clonotypes with MiXCR, one entry per CDR3 protein. The sample shows around 710,000 distinct CDR3 sequences, 43% of them seen only once. Sequenced material: blood. All receptors come from an older woman in good health.

This clonotype was seen only once. The chain uses TRBV10-3 and TRBJ2-1, with TRBD2 matching over 8 bases. Gene TRBJ2-7 matches the end of the DNA better, so the J call may be wrong. The germline CDR1 and CDR2 sequences are ENHRY and SYGVKD. The CDR3 length is 16 residues. Written as DNA, the CDR3 is TGTGCCACGCATAAAACTAGCGGACGCTCCGGCAATGAGCAGTACTTC. Its protein is CATHKTSGRSGNEQYF.

The chain links TRBV4-3 to TRBJ1-4, with TRBD1 matching 9 bases. The V gene end was trimmed by 8 bases and the J gene end by 2 bases; junction bases not matched to a gene: 6. Germline CDR1 reads LGHNA; CDR2 reads YSLEER. This CDR3 contains 15 residues. The CDR3 region has the DNA TGCGCCAGCCGGCCGGGACAGGGCACTAATGAAAAACTGTTTTTT. Amino acids: CASRPGQGTNEKLFF.

The J gene is TRBJ2-7, the V gene TRBV4-3; D is uncertain. Trimming took 5 bases from V and 7 from J, leaving 15 bases between them. This CDR3 is 13 amino acids long. Germline loops: CDR1 LGHNA, CDR2 YSLEER. The CDR3: CASSWLGYNEQYF. The DNA of the CDR3 is TGCGCCAGCAGCTGGCTGGGCTACAATGAGCAGTACTTC.

This clonotype was detected only a few times. The V and J genes are TRBV28 and TRBJ2-7, with no clear D. CDR3 size: 11 residues. Trimming cost V 6 bases and J 6 bases, with 9 bases left between them. The germline gives CDR1 MDHEN, CDR2 SYDVKM. The CDR3 sequence is CASRVFSEQYF. CDR3 in DNA: TGTGCCAGCAGAGTCTTCAGCGAGCAGTACTTC.

J is TRBJ1-5 and V is TRBV7-2; D unresolved. V was cut by 3 bases and J by 4 bases, with 16 bases left in between. Per germline, CDR1 SGHTA and CDR2 FQGNSA. CDR3 length equals 16 residues. The CDR3 loop is CASSFQMGGTNQPQHF. In nucleotides, the CDR3 is TGTGCCAGCAGCTTCCAGATGGGAGGAACGAATCAGCCCCAGCATTTT.

This chain connects TRBV20-1 to TRBJ1-6; D call uncertain. V was pared by 0 bases and J by 3 bases, with 9 bases between. The CDR3 extends over 15 amino acids. Germline CDR1 is DFQATT and CDR2 is SNEGSKA (reference sequence). Written as DNA, the CDR3 is TGCAGTGCTAGAGATGGCGTCGTCTATAATTCACCCCTCCACTTT. Translating it yields CSARDGVVYNSPLHF.

The chain couples TRBV20-1 to TRBJ2-3; no clear D gene. Germline V CDR1 and CDR2: DFQATT, SNEGSKA (reference sequence). V lost 7 bases and J lost 6, with 20 bases in between. The CDR3 consists of 14 residues. The CDR3 loop is CSGRQPLIGDTQYF. The CDR3 DNA follows: TGCAGTGGCAGGCAACCCCTGATTGGGGATACGCAGTATTTT.

V and J are TRBV12-3 or TRBV12-4 and TRBJ1-2; D gene ambiguous. The CDR3 length is 14 residues. V lost 3 bases and J 7 bases, leaving 15 bases between the germline ends. The CDR3 protein is CASSFGAGLAGYTF. CDR3 sequence (DNA): TGTGCCAGCAGTTTTGGTGCCGGGCTTGCTGGCTACACCTTC.

V gene TRBV3-1 combines with J gene TRBJ1-2; D gene uncertain. The germline V gene has CDR1 LGHDT and CDR2 YNNKEL (reference sequence). Trimming left V 0 bases short and J 4 bases short, with 9 bases between. The CDR3 covers 14 residues. CDR3: CASSQEQASYGYTF. CDR3 nucleotides: TGTGCCAGCAGCCAAGAGCAGGCGAGCTATGGCTACACCTTC.

As to this clonotype: A read error is possible here, since a much larger clone lies one base away. The V call is TRBV2, the J call TRBJ2-5, with no clear D. Matching the DNA end better, TRBJ2-1 makes the J call doubtful. Germline CDR1 reads SNHLY; CDR2 reads FYNNEI. The CDR3 runs 11 residues. The CDR3, as DNA: TGTGCCAGCACACAGCAAGAGACCCAGTTCTTC. Translation gives CASTQQETQFF.

This chain uses TRBV7-9 with TRBJ2-1, with 10 positions matching TRBD2. With V trimmed by 5 bases and J by 9 bases, 10 bases remained unmatched. Germline CDR1 is SEHNR and CDR2 is FQNEAQ (reference sequence). This CDR3 comprises 15 residues. The DNA of the CDR3 is TGTGCCAGCAGCCAATCTAGCGGGGGACGGGTTGAGCAGTTCTTC. Translated: CASSQSSGGRVEQFF. Filled out from reference TRBV7-9 and TRBJ2-1, the complete variable domain reads DTGVSQNPRHKITKRGQNVTFRCDPISEHNRLYWYRQTLGQGPEFLTYFQNEAQLEKSRLLSDRFSAERPKGSFSTLEIQRTEQGDSAMYLCASSQSSGGRVEQFFGPGTRLTVL.

Concerning this clonotype itself: Mismatch with germline at one junction end may stem from a read error. This rearrangement joins TRBV12-3 or TRBV12-4 to TRBJ2-1, with 9 bases fitting TRBD2. The CDR3 consists of 16 residues. The CDR3 loop is CASRTHSGGGALEQIF. As DNA, the CDR3 is TGTGCCAGCAGGACGCACTCGGGCGGGGGGGCACTTGAGCAGATCTTC.

Of note for this clonotype: A read error may explain this, as a much larger clone is one base away. J is TRBJ2-1 and V is TRBV4-2; no clear D gene. Germline V gene data show CDR1 as LGHNA and CDR2 as YNFKEQ. The CDR3 is 16 residues long. This CDR3 is CASSQDQSGSYSEQFF. CDR3 nucleotides: TGTGCCAGCAGCCAAGATCAAAGTGGCTCCTACAGTGAGCAGTTCTTC.

The rearrangement joins TRBV4-2 to TRBJ2-3, with 9 bases lining up with TRBD1. The CDR3 is 15 amino acids. The germline V gene has CDR1 LGHNA and CDR2 YNFKEQ. V lost 1 base and J lost 3; bases outside the gene matches: 2. The CDR3 sequence is CASSQVGQGTDTQYF. The CDR3 coding sequence is TGTGCCAGCAGCCAAGTGGGACAGGGTACAGATACGCAGTATTTT.

The chain has TRBV6-1 and TRBJ2-2, with TRBD2 matching 11 bases. CDR3 size: 14 residues. The ends lost 8 bases at V and 2 bases at J; junction bases unmatched: 1. The germline CDR1 and CDR2 sequences are MNHNS and SASEGT. Here the CDR3 DNA reads TGTGCCAGCGGACTAGCGGGTAACACCGGGGAGCTGTTTTTT. It encodes CASGLAGNTGELFF.

The rearrangement joins TRBV5-1 to TRBJ2-5; TRBD2 might be the D (7 bases). Germline values: CDR1 SGHRS, CDR2 YFSETQ. Deletions cut 3 bases from V and 5 bases from J, with 23 bases between. CDR3 length: 17 amino acids. CDR3 sequence (DNA): TGCGCCAGCAGCTCCCCCCTAGGGGGGGCGTTACACGAGACCCAGTACTTC. Residues: CASSSPLGGALHETQYF.

This clonotype was counted at least ten times. The chain combines TRBV7-2 with TRBJ1-6, with D possibly TRBD1 on 6 matching bases. The CDR3 consists of 16 residues. Between the trimmed V and J ends, which lost 3 bases and 6 bases, there was a span of 15 bases. Germline assignment: CDR1 SGHTA and CDR2 FQGNSA. CDR3 DNA: TGTGCCAGCAGCTTGGACGGGGGCGCTGGTAATTCACCCCTCCACTTT. This encodes CASSLDGGAGNSPLHF. The whole variable domain, filled in from reference TRBV7-2 and TRBJ1-6, reads GAGVSQSPSNKVTEKGKDVELRCDPISGHTALYWYRQSLGQGLEFLIYFQGNSAPDKSGLPSDRFSAERTGGSVSTLTIQRTQQEDSAVYLCASSLDGGAGNSPLHFGNGTRLTVT.

This chain connects TRBV12-3 or TRBV12-4 to TRBJ2-3, with 8 positions matching TRBD2. V dropped 8 bases and J dropped 3; count of bases not matched to a gene: 10. The CDR3 sequence is 15 residues long. The CDR3, as DNA: TGTGCCAGCGGTAAAAGGGGCGGGGGGACAGATACGCAGTATTTT. Encoded protein: CASGKRGGGTDTQYF.

This clonotype was counted only a few times. V is TRBV5-1 and J is TRBJ2-5; possible D gene TRBD1, 5 bases. Germline V gene data show CDR1 as SGHRS and CDR2 as YFSETQ. V was clipped by 0 bases and J by 1 base, with 7 bases between them. The CDR3 sequence is 14 residues long. CDR3 DNA sequence: TGCGCCAGCAGCTTGGGACAGTTCCAAGAGACCCAGTACTTC. It encodes CASSLGQFQETQYF.

In its sample, this clonotype was seen many times. V and J are TRBV6-5 and TRBJ2-7; TRBD1 aligns across 8 bases. In germline, CDR1 is MNHEY, CDR2 SVGAGI. CDR3 length equals 16 residues. V was clipped by 2 bases and J by 4 bases; unmatched bases: 10. CDR3 in DNA: TGTGCCAGCAGTTACACCTACGAACAGGGGGTTTACGAGCAGTACTTC. Protein product: CASSYTYEQGVYEQYF.

In regard to this clonotype: One end of the junction is discordant with germline, which a read error may explain. The J gene is TRBJ2-3, the V gene TRBV7-7; D is possibly TRBD1 (6 bases). Germline CDR1 and CDR2: SSHAT and FNYEAQ (reference sequence). The CDR3 totals 13 residues. DNA for the CDR3: TGTGCTAGCAGCTCTTCGACAGGCGATACGCAGTATTTT. Protein: CASSSSTGDTQYF.

The chain combines TRBV2 with TRBJ2-1; 9 bases agree with TRBD2. Trimming at V came to 5 bases and at J to 1 base, leaving 6 bases not matched to a gene. CDR1 and CDR2 from the germline V gene are SNHLY and FYNNEI. The CDR3 loop spans 16 amino acids. CDR3 sequence reads: CASSPRLAESYNEQFF. The CDR3 DNA follows: TGTGCCAGCAGTCCGAGACTAGCGGAGTCCTACAATGAGCAGTTCTTC.

Points on this clonotype: At one boundary the junction diverges from the germline segment, which might be a read error. The rearrangement joins TRBV3-1 to TRBJ2-5; D may correspond to TRBD1 or TRBD2 (7 bases each). CDR3 size: 14 residues. Germline loops: CDR1 LGHDT, CDR2 YNNKEL (reference sequence). CDR3 sequence: CVSSQAGQQETQYF. CDR3 DNA: TGTGTCAGCAGCCAAGCGGGACAGCAAGAGACCCAGTACTTC.

The chain couples TRBV20-1 to TRBJ2-5; 12 nucleotides line up with TRBD2. From germline, CDR1 is DFQATT and CDR2 SNEGSKA (reference sequence). Trimming took 6 bases from V and 5 from J; bases not matched to a gene: 7. The CDR3 totals 14 residues. The CDR3 DNA sequence: TGCAGTGCCCCGACTAGCGGGAGAGGCGAGACCCAGTACTTC. Protein: CSAPTSGRGETQYF.

The chain is built from TRBV6-5 and TRBJ1-2, with a possible D match to TRBD1 (6 bases). This CDR3 contains 14 residues. CDR1 is MNHEY, CDR2 SVGAGI, per germline. V was cut by 6 bases and J by 8 bases, with 19 bases left in between. CDR3 DNA sequence: TGTGCCAGCAGATTACTACAGGGCCTGCGGGGCTACACCTTC. It codes for CASRLLQGLRGYTF.

Comment on this clonotype: No conserved phenylalanine or tryptophan ends this CDR3, so it is likely a read error. The chain has TRBV12-3 or TRBV12-4 and TRBJ2-4; TRBD1 matches at 7 bases. CDR3 size: 15 residues. V shed 5 bases, J shed 6 bases, and the junction held 10 bases outside the gene matches. This chain's CDR3 is CASSVSTGLGNIQYI. CDR3 nucleotide sequence: TGTGCCAGCAGTGTATCGACAGGGCTCGGAAACATTCAGTACATC.

The V and J genes are TRBV11-3 and TRBJ2-2; 7 nucleotides agree with TRBD1. V was clipped by 4 bases and J by 1 base; unmatched bases: 3. CDR1 and CDR2 (germline): SGHNT, YENEEA. The CDR3 covers 15 residues. The CDR3 bases are TGTGCCAGCAGCTCCAGGACAGGGAACACCGGGGAGCTGTTTTTT. Translation gives CASSSRTGNTGELFF.

The chain has TRBV3-1 and TRBJ2-3, with 8 bases identical to TRBD2. Germline values: CDR1 LGHDT, CDR2 YNNKEL (reference sequence). The J segment lost 1 base and the V segment lost 1 base, leaving 4 bases of the junction unmatched. The CDR3 totals 16 residues. The CDR3 reads CASSQAAGGRTDTQYF. CDR3 DNA sequence: TGTGCCAGCAGCCAAGCTGCGGGGGGACGCACAGATACGCAGTATTTT.

The chain combines TRBV3-1 with TRBJ1-5; D not certain. CDR1 and CDR2 from the germline V gene are LGHDT and YNNKEL (reference sequence). V was pared by 0 bases and J by 5 bases, with 11 bases between. The CDR3 runs to 15 residues. The CDR3 sequence is CASSQDTSHDQPQHF. CDR3 bases: TGTGCCAGCAGCCAAGATACCAGCCACGATCAGCCCCAGCATTTT.